The T cell receptor (beta chain) under discussion was sequenced for a study of T cell responses to AZD1222 COVID-19 vaccine. Study background: Recipients boosted at about 4 weeks or about 12 weeks are pooled. Study conclusions and caveats: Donors skewed white British and female; clonal diversity was possibly underestimated.

Note on this clone: Its antigen is not known.

Using immunoSEQ multiplex PCR, the repertoire was profiled, and TCRdb retains in-frame clones only, with some absent. The sample has approximately 120,000 clones; over 80% are singletons. Germline V gives CDR1 MNHEY, CDR2 SVGEGT. The CDR3 totals 16 residues. The V and J ends lost 0 bases and 4 bases respectively, with 12 bases between them. J is TRBJ1-4 and V is TRBV6-2 or TRBV6-3; the D gene is possibly TRBD1 (5 bases). The sample here was peripheral blood, taken on day 0 of AZD1222 vaccination. This receptor was taken from an adult in good health. In nucleotides, the CDR3 is TGTGCCAGCAGTTACTCGCCATCAGGGATTAATGAAAAACTGTTTTTT. Translation: CASSYSPSGINEKLFF.